This T cell receptor (beta chain) was sequenced for a study of CD8+ T cells in alopecia areata. Looking at the study overall: Treatment comprised oral tofacitinib, 5 to 10 mg twice daily, in treated patients.

Broader study findings: Lesional scalp displayed greater clonality than normal scalp, most notably in alopecia totalis/universalis. TCR sharing across patients was less clear than in mice, possibly HLA-related.

Sequencing relied on a cDNA template that was reverse transcribed from extracted RNA. Sequencing was performed with immunoSEQ multiplex PCR; in TCRdb, only in-frame clones are kept and a portion is missing. Here the sample spans more than 95,000 clones, 35% to 45% being singletons. A note on this clone: Its antigen is currently unknown.

Sequencing input: CD4+ T cells sorted from blood. The clonotype comes from a human donor with alopecia areata.

The CDR3 DNA follows: TGTGCCTGGAGTAGACTAGCGAATGAGCAGTTCTTC. It yields the protein CAWSRLANEQFF. The chain carries TRBV30 and TRBJ2-1; 8 bases map to TRBD2. Germline CDR1 and CDR2: GTSNPN and SVGIG (reference sequence). V shed 2 bases and J 7 bases; nucleotides not matched to a gene: 1. The CDR3 runs to 12 residues.